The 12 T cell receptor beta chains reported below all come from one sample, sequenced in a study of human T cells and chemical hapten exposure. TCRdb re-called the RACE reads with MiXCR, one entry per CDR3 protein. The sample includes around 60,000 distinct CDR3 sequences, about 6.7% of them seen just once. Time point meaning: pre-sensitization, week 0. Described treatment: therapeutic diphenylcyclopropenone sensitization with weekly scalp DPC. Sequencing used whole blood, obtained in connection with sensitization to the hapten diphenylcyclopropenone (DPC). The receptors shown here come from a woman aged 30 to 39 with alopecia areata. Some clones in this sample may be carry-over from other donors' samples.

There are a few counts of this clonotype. The DNA of the CDR3 is TGTGCCAGCAGCGTCGCGGGGGGGAGTATAGATACGCAGTATTTT. Its translation: CASSVAGGSIDTQYF. The J gene is TRBJ2-3, the V gene TRBV9; 9 bases are shared with TRBD2. This CDR3 spans 15 amino acids. Trimming cost V 2 bases and J 5 bases; bases outside gene matches: 6. In germline, CDR1 is SGDLS, CDR2 YYNGEE. Combining the CDR3 with reference TRBV9 and TRBJ2-3 gives the whole variable domain DSGVTQTPKHLITATGQRVTLRCSPRSGDLSVYWYQQSLDQGLQFLIQYYNGEERAKGNILERFSAQQFPDLHSELNLSSLELGDSALYFCASSVAGGSIDTQYFGPGTRLTVL.

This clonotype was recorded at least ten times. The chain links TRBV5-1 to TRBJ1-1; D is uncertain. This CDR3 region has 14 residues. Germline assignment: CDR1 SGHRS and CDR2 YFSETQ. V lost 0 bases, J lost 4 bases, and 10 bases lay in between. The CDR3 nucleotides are TGCGCCAGCAGCTTGGAGAGAGGAGGCACTGAAGCTTTCTTT. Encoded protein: CASSLERGGTEAFF.

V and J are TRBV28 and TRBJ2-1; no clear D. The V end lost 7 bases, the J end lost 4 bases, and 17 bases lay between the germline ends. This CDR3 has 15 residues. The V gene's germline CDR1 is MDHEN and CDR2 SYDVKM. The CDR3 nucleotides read TGTGCCAGCACCCCCCTCCGGGTGACGTACAATGAGCAGTTCTTC. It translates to CASTPLRVTYNEQFF.

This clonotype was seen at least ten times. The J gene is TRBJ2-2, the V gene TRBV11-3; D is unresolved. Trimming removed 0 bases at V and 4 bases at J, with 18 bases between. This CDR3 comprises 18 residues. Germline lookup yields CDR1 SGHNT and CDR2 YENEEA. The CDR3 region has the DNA TGTGCCAGCAGCTTAGAGTTGGTAGCCGGGCGCGTCACCGGGGAGCTGTTTTTT. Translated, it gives CASSLELVAGRVTGELFF.

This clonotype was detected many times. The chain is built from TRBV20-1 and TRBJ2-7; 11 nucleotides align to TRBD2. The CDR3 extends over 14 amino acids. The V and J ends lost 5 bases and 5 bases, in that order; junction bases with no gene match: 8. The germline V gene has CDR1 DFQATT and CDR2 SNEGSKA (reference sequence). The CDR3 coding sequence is TGCAGTGCTGAAGTTAGCGGGGGGGCTCACGAGCAGTACTTC. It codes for CSAEVSGGAHEQYF.

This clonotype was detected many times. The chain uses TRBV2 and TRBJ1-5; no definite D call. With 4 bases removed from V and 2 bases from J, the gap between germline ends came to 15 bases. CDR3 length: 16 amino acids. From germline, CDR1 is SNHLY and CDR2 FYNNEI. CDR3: CASSASATGGNQPQHF. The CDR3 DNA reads TGTGCCAGCAGTGCATCGGCAACCGGGGGCAATCAGCCCCAGCATTTT. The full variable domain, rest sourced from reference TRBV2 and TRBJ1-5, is EPEVTQTPSHQVTQMGQEVILRCVPISNHLYFYWYRQILGQKVEFLVSFYNNEISEKSEIFDDQFSVERPDGSNFTLKIRSTKLEDSAMYFCASSASATGGNQPQHFGDGTRLSIL.

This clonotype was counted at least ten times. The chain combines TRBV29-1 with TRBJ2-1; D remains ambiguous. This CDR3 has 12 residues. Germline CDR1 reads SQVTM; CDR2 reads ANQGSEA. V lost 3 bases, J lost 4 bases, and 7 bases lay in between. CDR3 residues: CSVDGTYNEQFF. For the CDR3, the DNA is TGCAGCGTTGACGGTACATACAATGAGCAGTTCTTC.

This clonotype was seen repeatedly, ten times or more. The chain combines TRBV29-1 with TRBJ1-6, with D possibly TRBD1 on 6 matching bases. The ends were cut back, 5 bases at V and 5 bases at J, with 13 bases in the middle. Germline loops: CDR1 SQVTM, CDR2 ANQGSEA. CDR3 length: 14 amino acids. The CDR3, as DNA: TGCAGCGTTACTTTGACAGGAAATAATTCACCCCTCCACTTT. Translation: CSVTLTGNNSPLHF.

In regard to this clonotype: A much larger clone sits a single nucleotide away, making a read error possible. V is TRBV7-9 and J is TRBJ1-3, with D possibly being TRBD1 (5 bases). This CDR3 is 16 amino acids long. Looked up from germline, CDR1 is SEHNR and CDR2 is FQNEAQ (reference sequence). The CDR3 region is CASSLAGERSGNTKYF. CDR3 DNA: TGTGCCAGCAGCTTAGCGGGGGAGAGGTCTGGAAACACCAAATATTTT.

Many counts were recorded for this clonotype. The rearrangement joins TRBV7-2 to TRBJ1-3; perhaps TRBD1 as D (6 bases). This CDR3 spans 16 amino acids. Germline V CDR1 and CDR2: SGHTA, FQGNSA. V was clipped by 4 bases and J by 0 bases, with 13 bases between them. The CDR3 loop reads CASSSWGAPSGNTIYF. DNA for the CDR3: TGTGCCAGCAGCTCCTGGGGGGCCCCCTCTGGAAACACCATATATTTT.

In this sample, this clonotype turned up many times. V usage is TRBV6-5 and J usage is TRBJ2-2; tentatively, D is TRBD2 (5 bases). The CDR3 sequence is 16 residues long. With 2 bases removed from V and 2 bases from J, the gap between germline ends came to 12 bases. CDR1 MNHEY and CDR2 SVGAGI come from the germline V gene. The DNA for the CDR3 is TGTGCCAGCAGTTACCCCTCCAGCGGTAACACCGGGGAGCTGTTTTTT. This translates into CASSYPSSGNTGELFF.

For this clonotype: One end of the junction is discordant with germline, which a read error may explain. The CDR3, as DNA: TGTGCCAGCAGTTACGGCAGGGGGAATGGCGACACCTTC. Encoded protein: CASSYGRGNGDTF. The chain couples TRBV6-5 to TRBJ1-2; 7 nucleotides line up with TRBD1. The germline gives CDR1 MNHEY, CDR2 SVGAGI. The CDR3 totals 13 residues.